The 27 T cell receptor beta chains reported below all come from one sample, sequenced in a study of circulating and synovial CD4+ cells in juvenile arthritis. Libraries were prepared by immunoSEQ multiplex PCR; TCRdb keeps only in-frame clonotypes and omits some of them. In the table there are under 40,000 clones, around 95% of which are singletons. The source material was CD4+ T cells from blood. Receptor source: a human donor with juvenile idiopathic arthritis.

This chain links TRBV4-2 with TRBJ2-1; TRBD2 aligns across 9 bases. The germline V gene encodes CDR1 LGHNA and CDR2 YNFKEQ. CDR3 length: 15 amino acids. With V trimmed by 1 base and J by 10 bases, 8 bases remained unmatched. CDR3 region: CASSQGLGLAGEQFF. CDR3 bases: TGTGCCAGCAGCCAAGGCTTGGGACTAGCAGGGGAGCAGTTCTTC.

V usage is TRBV11-3 and J usage is TRBJ2-1; D uncertain. Trimming took 5 bases from V and 2 from J, leaving 7 bases between them. Germline V gene lookup returns CDR1 SGHNT and CDR2 YENEEA. CDR3 length: 13 residues. The CDR3 region has the DNA TGTGCCAGCAGCCCCAATCCCTACAATGAGCAGTTCTTC. Protein product: CASSPNPYNEQFF.

The chain is built from TRBV6-6 and TRBJ1-5; no reliable D call. This CDR3 is built from 12 residues. Trimming left V 6 bases short and J 2 bases short, with 5 bases between. From germline, CDR1 is MNHNY and CDR2 SVGAGI (reference sequence). The CDR3: CASSSGNQPQHF. For the CDR3, the DNA is TGTGCCAGCAGCTCGGGCAATCAGCCCCAGCATTTT.

V is TRBV27 and J is TRBJ2-3; D might be TRBD2 (5 bases). The CDR3 covers 14 residues. Trimming stripped 3 bases from V and 3 bases from J, with 10 bases between. Germline CDR1 MNHEY, CDR2 SMNVEV (reference sequence). The CDR3, as DNA: TGTGCCAGCAGTTTCACTAGTGGGACAGATACGCAGTATTTT. Translated: CASSFTSGTDTQYF.

The CDR3 bases are TGTGCCAGCAGTGAGAGGGTTGATACGCAGTATTTT. This translates into CASSERVDTQYF. This chain uses TRBV6-1 with TRBJ2-3, with a weak D call TRBD2 (5 bases). Deletions cut 3 bases from V and 6 bases from J, with 7 bases between. CDR3 length: 12 residues. Germline-derived CDR1 and CDR2 are MNHNS and SASEGT.

This chain links TRBV27 with TRBJ2-1; 7 bases fit TRBD2. The germline CDR1 and CDR2 sequences are MNHEY and SMNVEV (reference sequence). V gave up 8 bases and J gave up 4 bases; unmatched junction bases: 2. The CDR3 has 12 amino acids. The CDR3 loop reads CASGRGYNEQFF. The CDR3 nucleotides are TGTGCCAGCGGGCGGGGGTACAATGAGCAGTTCTTC.

The CDR3 loop is CASSFPSASGRNEQFF. The CDR3 DNA follows: TGTGCCAGCAGTTTTCCAAGCGCTAGCGGGAGAAATGAGCAGTTCTTC. The V gene is TRBV28, the J gene TRBJ2-1; 10 bases agree with TRBD2. CDR1 and CDR2 (germline): MDHEN, SYDVKM. This CDR3 comprises 16 residues. The J segment lost 7 bases and the V segment lost 3 bases, leaving 9 bases of the junction unmatched. The entire variable domain, with the rest obtained from reference TRBV28 and TRBJ2-1, is as follows: DVKVTQSSRYLVKRTGEKVFLECVQDMDHENMFWYRQDPGLGLRLIYFSYDVKMKEKGDIPEGYSVSREKKERFSLILESASTNQTSMYLCASSFPSASGRNEQFFGPGTRLTVL.

V is TRBV18 and J is TRBJ1-2; 7 bases match TRBD1. Germline assignment: CDR1 KGHSH and CDR2 LQKENI. The CDR3 spans 15 residues. Losses at the gene ends were 3 bases for V and 2 bases for J; bases not matched to a gene: 6. CDR3 DNA sequence: TGTGCCAGCTCACCCCGAACAGGGGAAAACTATGGCTACACCTTC. The encoded protein is CASSPRTGENYGYTF.

The chain employs TRBV19 and TRBJ2-3; TRBD1 matches at 8 bases. Germline values: CDR1 LNHDA, CDR2 SQIVND (reference sequence). V dropped 6 bases and J dropped 1; count of bases not matched to a gene: 6. This CDR3 has 15 residues. The DNA for the CDR3 is TGTGCCAGTAGCCCTACAGGGGGAGGCACAGATACGCAGTATTTT. Encoded protein: CASSPTGGGTDTQYF.

This clone was seen a single time. DNA of the CDR3: TGTGCCAGCAGGGAAACCGGGACAGGTCGAGGGACCATATATTTT. Protein product: CASRETGTGRGTIYF. The V call is TRBV28, the J call TRBJ1-3, with 8 bases fitting TRBD1. The germline gives CDR1 MDHEN, CDR2 SYDVKM. The CDR3 covers 15 residues. V dropped 6 bases and J dropped 10; count of bases not matched to a gene: 14.

The V and J genes are TRBV30 and TRBJ1-1; a possible D gene is TRBD1 (5 bases). V shed 4 bases and J shed 2 bases, with 11 bases lying between them. Germline V CDR1 and CDR2: GTSNPN, SVGIG (reference sequence). The CDR3 loop spans 13 amino acids. CDR3 amino acids: CAWKGQANTEAFF. In DNA form, the CDR3 reads TGTGCCTGGAAGGGGCAGGCAAACACTGAAGCTTTCTTT.

This rearrangement joins TRBV14 to TRBJ2-1, with D maybe TRBD2 (5 bases). CDR3 length: 15 amino acids. Germline V lookup: CDR1 SGHDN, CDR2 FVKESK. V lost 3 bases and J lost 3, with 12 bases in between. Here the CDR3 reads CASSHPGLHYNEQFF. CDR3 in DNA: TGTGCCAGCAGCCATCCCGGACTCCACTACAATGAGCAGTTCTTC.

The chain joins TRBV5-1 to TRBJ1-1; TRBD1 matches 7 bases. CDR3 size: 15 residues. The germline gives CDR1 SGHRS, CDR2 YFSETQ. J lost 1 base, V lost 5 bases, and 8 bases had no gene match. DNA of the CDR3: TGCGCCAGCAGTTCCCGGACAGGCGGGAACACTGAAGCTTTCTTT. This sequence encodes CASSSRTGGNTEAFF.

This sequence joins TRBV7-9 and TRBJ2-4; maybe TRBD2 (5 bases). The V gene lost 2 bases and the J gene lost 6 bases, with 14 bases spanning the gap. This CDR3 has 15 residues. Germline V gene sequence: CDR1 SEHNR, CDR2 FQNEAQ (reference sequence). The CDR3 spells CASSLLTGSGNIQYF. Written as DNA, the CDR3 is TGTGCCAGCAGCTTATTAACGGGGTCGGGAAACATTCAGTACTTC.

V and J are TRBV11-2 and TRBJ2-7; D gene unclear. The CDR3 length is 13 residues. V dropped 0 bases and J dropped 6 bases, with 9 bases sitting between them. In germline, CDR1 is SGHAT, CDR2 FQNNGV. Written as DNA, the CDR3 is TGTGCCAGCAGCTTAGATCTCCGGGTCGAGCAGTACTTC. It specifies CASSLDLRVEQYF. The full variable domain, rest sourced from reference TRBV11-2 and TRBJ2-7, is EAGVAQSPRYKIIEKRQSVAFWCNPISGHATLYWYQQILGQGPKLLIQFQNNGVVDDSQLPKDRFSAERLKGVDSTLKIQPAKLEDSAVYLCASSLDLRVEQYFGPGTRLTVT.

The rearrangement links TRBV5-4 to TRBJ2-5; D call uncertain. V lost 7 bases and J lost 2, with 15 bases in between. In germline, CDR1 is SGHNT, CDR2 YYREEE (reference sequence). The CDR3 contains 14 residues. CDR3 nucleotide sequence: TGTGCCAGCTATGCGAGCCCCGGGCAAGAGACCCAGTACTTC. It translates to CASYASPGQETQYF. Full variable domain (remainder filled in from reference TRBV5-4 and TRBJ2-5): ETGVTQSPTHLIKTRGQQVTLRCSSQSGHNTVSWYQQALGQGPQFIFQYYREEENGRGNFPPRFSGLQFPNYSSELNVNALELDDSALYLCASYASPGQETQYFGPGTRLLVL.

V and J are TRBV2 and TRBJ2-2; weak D call: TRBD2 (6 bases). Germline-derived CDR1 and CDR2 are SNHLY and FYNNEI. The CDR3 has 16 residues. V lost 7 bases to trimming and J lost 4 bases, with 19 bases between them. The CDR3 region is CASTPGRGWSTGELFF. The CDR3, as DNA: TGTGCCAGCACCCCGGGGCGGGGATGGAGCACCGGGGAGCTGTTTTTT.

V usage is TRBV14 and J usage is TRBJ2-3, with D unresolved. CDR1 is SGHDN and CDR2 is FVKESK in the germline V gene. Trimming left V 4 bases short and J 6 bases short, with 14 bases between. The CDR3 totals 14 residues. CDR3 DNA: TGTGCCAGCAGCCGCATAACTACCCGGGATACGCAGTATTTT. Encoded protein: CASSRITTRDTQYF.

CDR3 sequence: CASSAGGQGENEQYF. CDR3 bases: TGTGCCAGCAGTGCGGGGGGACAGGGGGAAAACGAGCAGTACTTC. The chain couples TRBV6-1 to TRBJ2-5; 11 nucleotides line up with TRBD1. The J call may be incorrect, as the DNA end agrees better with TRBJ2-7. The germline V gene has CDR1 MNHNS and CDR2 SASEGT. The CDR3 covers 15 residues.

This chain joins TRBV15 and TRBJ2-4; 9 bases agree with TRBD1. Germline V gene lookup returns CDR1 LNHNV and CDR2 YYDKDF (reference sequence). V gave up 0 bases and J gave up 9 bases; unmatched junction bases: 6. The CDR3 sequence is 15 residues long. The CDR3 sequence is CATSRDSGTGSIQYF. For the CDR3, the DNA is TGTGCCACCAGCAGAGATTCCGGGACAGGGAGCATTCAGTACTTC.

The chain employs TRBV7-3 and TRBJ2-5, with TRBD2 as a possible D gene (6 bases). V lost 1 base and J 3 bases, leaving 12 bases between the germline ends. Looked up from germline, CDR1 is SGHTA and CDR2 is FQGTGA. The CDR3 totals 15 residues. The CDR3 DNA reads TGTGCCAGCAGCTTAAATCCGGGGGTCAAAGAGACCCAGTACTTC. Protein sequence: CASSLNPGVKETQYF.

The V and J genes are TRBV7-8 and TRBJ2-7; 7 bases fit TRBD2. CDR1 and CDR2 (germline): SGHVS, FQNEAQ. This CDR3 has 15 amino acids. V gave up 4 bases and J gave up 2 bases; unmatched junction bases: 8. The CDR3: CASSSKSGAAYEQYF. In nucleotides, the CDR3 is TGTGCCAGCAGCTCCAAAAGCGGGGCCGCCTACGAGCAGTACTTC.

V and J are TRBV6-1 and TRBJ2-3, with TRBD1 matching over 8 bases. Germline V gives CDR1 MNHNS, CDR2 SASEGT. With V trimmed by 0 bases and J by 0 bases, 20 bases remained unmatched. The CDR3 has 22 residues. The CDR3 nucleotides are TGTGCCAGCAGTGAAGCCGTTTCTGGCAGGGGGCTTCCTCTTACTAGCACAGATACGCAGTATTTT. Translating it yields CASSEAVSGRGLPLTSTDTQYF.

In DNA, the CDR3 is TGTGCCAGTACCGGACTGGGTTCCCAAGAGACCCAGTACTTC. Translating gives CASTGLGSQETQYF. This sequence joins TRBV19 and TRBJ2-5, with D perhaps matching TRBD2 (5 bases). Germline V gene sequence: CDR1 LNHDA, CDR2 SQIVND (reference sequence). Trimming left V 7 bases short and J 1 base short, with 13 bases between. The CDR3 is 14 residues long.

This chain joins TRBV4-1 and TRBJ2-1; a weak D match, TRBD2 (6 bases). This CDR3 spans 18 amino acids. Trimming cost V 0 bases and J 5 bases, with 20 bases left between them. Per germline, CDR1 MGHRA and CDR2 YSYEKL. The CDR3 reads CASSQDERATGSDNEQFF. CDR3 nucleotide sequence: TGCGCCAGCAGCCAAGATGAGCGGGCGACCGGGAGTGACAATGAGCAGTTCTTC.

The J gene is TRBJ1-2, the V gene TRBV6-1; D is possibly TRBD1 (6 bases). CDR3 length: 15 residues. CDR1 and CDR2 from the germline V gene are MNHNS and SASEGT. V was clipped by 7 bases and J by 6 bases, with 21 bases between them. The CDR3 sequence: CASIVGSNRADGYTF. The DNA for the CDR3 is TGTGCCAGCATCGTAGGCAGTAACAGGGCGGATGGCTACACCTTC.

The chain has TRBV27 and TRBJ1-5; D call uncertain. The germline V gene has CDR1 MNHEY and CDR2 SMNVEV (reference sequence). The CDR3 extends over 14 amino acids. The ends were cut back, 4 bases at V and 4 bases at J, with 11 bases in the middle. The CDR3 DNA reads as TGTGCCAGCAGTTCTTTGATACGGAATCAGCCCCAGCATTTT. Its protein is CASSSLIRNQPQHF.